The TCR beta chain under discussion was sequenced for a study of T cell responses to AZD1222 COVID-19 vaccine. Across the whole study: Researchers grouped second doses given at about 4 or about 12 weeks into one pool.

Study findings and constraints: Spike-wide coverage was observed for vaccine-associated CD4 TCRs, with dominant responses at 160-218 and 743-854. Of the AZD1222 recipients, only five to seven were seropositive at baseline.

In the case of this clone: What it recognizes is unknown.

Produced via immunoSEQ multiplex PCR; TCRdb's table is partial and in-frame only. This sample has about 190,000 clones, with approximately 94% found just once. This CDR3 contains 12 residues. Germline CDR1 is MGHDK and CDR2 is SYGVNS. The germline V and J ends were trimmed by 0 bases and 9 bases, with 8 bases remaining between them. The V and J genes are TRBV25-1 and TRBJ2-5, with D possibly matching TRBD2 (6 bases). The input for sequencing was peripheral blood, taken on day 0 of AZD1222 vaccination. The source is an adult in good health. In nucleotides, the CDR3 is TGTGCCAGCAGTGAATATACGGGGGCCCAGTACTTC. It encodes CASSEYTGAQYF.